A single sample is the source of the 30 T cell receptor beta chains below, sequenced in a study of cytomegalovirus exposure and HLA in healthy donors. Amplification used 60 Vbeta primers and 13 Jbeta primers. Data came from immunoSEQ multiplex PCR; TCRdb stores just in-frame clones and leaves some out. The data hold about 92,000 clones, with 84% observed a single time. The specimen was PBMCs. These receptors were collected from a woman between 18 and 29 years old in good health and CMV-seropositive.

Here the CDR3 reads CASSARTREQYF. The CDR3 DNA is TGTGCCAGCAGCGCCAGGACTAGGGAGCAGTACTTC. The rearrangement links TRBV4-2 to TRBJ2-7; 7 bases match TRBD2. V lost 5 bases to trimming and J lost 7 bases; unmatched junction nucleotides: 5. CDR1 is LGHNA, CDR2 YNFKEQ, per germline. This CDR3 has 12 amino acids.

The chain carries TRBV18 and TRBJ2-1; a weak D match, TRBD1 (6 bases). The CDR3 has 16 amino acids. Germline V gives CDR1 KGHSH, CDR2 LQKENI. Trimming took 1 base from V and 0 from J, leaving 10 bases between them. CDR3 amino acids: CASSPQGQFSYNEQFF. The CDR3 DNA reads TGTGCCAGCTCACCACAAGGACAGTTCTCCTACAATGAGCAGTTCTTC. Combining the CDR3 with reference TRBV18 and TRBJ2-1 gives the whole variable domain NAGVMQNPRHLVRRRGQEARLRCSPMKGHSHVYWYRQLPEEGLKFMVYLQKENIIDESGMPKERFSAEFPKEGPSILRIQQVVRGDSAAYFCASSPQGQFSYNEQFFGPGTRLTVL.

The J gene is TRBJ2-7, the V gene TRBV28, with 8 positions matching TRBD1. J was trimmed by 7 bases and V by 3 bases; bases with no gene match: 5. This CDR3 region has 13 residues. Germline CDR1 and CDR2: MDHEN and SYDVKM. CDR3 amino acids: CASSFRGQGEQYF. CDR3 DNA: TGTGCCAGCAGTTTCAGGGGGCAAGGGGAGCAGTACTTC.

This sequence joins TRBV6-6 and TRBJ2-7, with 8 bases lining up with TRBD2. The germline V gene has CDR1 MNHNY and CDR2 SVGAGI (reference sequence). The V gene end was trimmed by 0 bases and the J gene end by 1 base; junction bases not matched to a gene: 2. The CDR3 totals 15 residues. The DNA for the CDR3 is TGTGCCAGCAGTTACTCTGGCGGGGGGTCCTACGAGCAGTACTTC. Translating it yields CASSYSGGGSYEQYF.

Only one count was recorded for this clone. The chain employs TRBV9 and TRBJ2-7, with 9 positions matching TRBD1. The CDR3 has 14 amino acids. With V trimmed by 3 bases and J by 0 bases, 1 base remained unmatched. The V gene's germline CDR1 is SGDLS and CDR2 YYNGEE. CDR3 in amino acids: CASSGDRDSYEQYF. DNA of the CDR3: TGTGCCAGCAGCGGGGACAGGGACTCCTACGAGCAGTACTTC.

V and J are TRBV7-9 and TRBJ2-7, with 9 bases fitting TRBD2. The V gene end was trimmed by 7 bases and the J gene end by 5 bases; junction bases not matched to a gene: 12. The germline CDR1 and CDR2 sequences are SEHNR and FQNEAQ (reference sequence). The CDR3 length is 15 residues. CDR3 in DNA: TGTGCCAGCACCAGAGGTAGCGGGAGCGGTAACGAGCAGTACTTC. This codes for CASTRGSGSGNEQYF.

V and J are TRBV29-1 and TRBJ1-4, with D possibly being TRBD1 (6 bases). Germline loops: CDR1 SQVTM, CDR2 ANQGSEA. This CDR3 is 13 amino acids long. V shed 7 bases and J shed 5 bases, with 14 bases lying between them. CDR3 DNA sequence: TGCAGCGCCTTGGGTAGGGGGAATGAAAAACTGTTTTTT. Translating it yields CSALGRGNEKLFF. Together with reference TRBV29-1 and TRBJ1-4, the CDR3 gives the full variable domain: SAVISQKPSRDICQRGTSLTIQCQVDSQVTMMFWYRQQPGQSLTLIATANQGSEATYESGFVIDKFPISRPNLTFSTLTVSNMSPEDSSIYLCSALGRGNEKLFFGSGTQLSVL.

The J gene is TRBJ1-2, the V gene TRBV28; D perhaps matches TRBD1 (6 bases). Germline CDR1 and CDR2: MDHEN and SYDVKM. Trimming took 3 bases from V and 10 from J, leaving 12 bases between them. This CDR3 contains 12 residues. CDR3 sequence: CASSLGAFFYTF. Here the CDR3 DNA reads TGTGCCAGCAGTTTGGGGGCCTTTTTCTACACCTTC.

The chain uses TRBV28 and TRBJ1-5, with TRBD1 identical over 7 bases. This CDR3 spans 15 amino acids. The V gene end was trimmed by 6 bases and the J gene end by 6 bases; junction bases not matched to a gene: 11. The germline V gene encodes CDR1 MDHEN and CDR2 SYDVKM. For the CDR3, the DNA is TGTGCCAGCAGCTCGACGACAGGGAAAGGTCAGCCCCAGCATTTT. Translated: CASSSTTGKGQPQHF.

The chain joins TRBV7-3 to TRBJ1-1, with TRBD1 identical over 8 bases. CDR1 is SGHTA, CDR2 FQGTGA, per germline. V was clipped by 10 bases and J by 1 base; unmatched bases: 14. The CDR3 has 16 amino acids. The CDR3 DNA is TGTGCCACGGACCCGGGACAGGACATATCGAACACTGAAGCTTTCTTT. Encoded protein: CATDPGQDISNTEAFF.

The chain has TRBV19 and TRBJ2-7, with unresolved D. V dropped 5 bases and J dropped 3 bases, with 5 bases sitting between them. Germline V gene sequence: CDR1 LNHDA, CDR2 SQIVND (reference sequence). The CDR3 loop spans 11 amino acids. The chain's CDR3 is CASSFNYEQYF. DNA for the CDR3: TGTGCCAGTAGTTTTAACTACGAGCAGTACTTC.

The CDR3 DNA is TGCAGCGTTGATGGGCTACCCCCCGGTGTCACTGAAGCTTTCTTT. It encodes CSVDGLPPGVTEAFF. The V gene is TRBV29-1, the J gene TRBJ1-1; D remains ambiguous. V dropped 3 bases and J dropped 4 bases, with 18 bases sitting between them. Germline V gene lookup returns CDR1 SQVTM and CDR2 ANQGSEA. The CDR3 is made up of 15 amino acids.

CDR3 bases: TGTGCCAGCAGTGGGGGGACAGCTAACTATGGCTACACCTTC. This gives the protein CASSGGTANYGYTF. J is TRBJ1-2 and V is TRBV28, with 7 bases identical to TRBD1. Looked up from germline, CDR1 is MDHEN and CDR2 is SYDVKM. CDR3 length: 14 amino acids. V lost 5 bases to trimming and J lost 0 bases; unmatched junction nucleotides: 3.

This clone was observed once. V usage is TRBV29-1 and J usage is TRBJ1-2, with D uncertain. V was shortened by 6 bases and J by 0 bases, with 8 bases between the two germline ends. The CDR3 is 12 amino acids. Germline CDR1 and CDR2: SQVTM and ANQGSEA. The chain's CDR3 is CSVTESNYGYTF. CDR3 nucleotide sequence: TGCAGCGTGACGGAGTCTAACTATGGCTACACCTTC.

Concerning this clone itself: The sample has other DNA sequences that encode this CDR3 too. V is TRBV6-1 and J is TRBJ2-7; 10 bases are shared with TRBD1. Unmatched junction bases numbered 2, after V lost 1 base and J lost 2 bases. The CDR3 is 15 residues long. CDR1 and CDR2 (germline): MNHNS, SASEGT. The CDR3 DNA follows: TGTGCCAGCAGTGAAGAGACAGGGGGCCCCTACGAGCAGTACTTC. It specifies CASSEETGGPYEQYF.

The gene calls are TRBV5-4 and TRBJ2-5; 10 bases map to TRBD2. The V segment lost 3 bases and the J segment 3 bases; nucleotides outside the gene matches: 11. The germline V gene encodes CDR1 SGHNT and CDR2 YYREEE (reference sequence). The CDR3 loop spans 17 amino acids. The CDR3 coding sequence is TGTGCCAGCAGCTCGGAGGCCCTAGCGGGAGAAAAAGAGACCCAGTACTTC. Its protein product is CASSSEALAGEKETQYF. The variable domain in full, with the rest retrieved from reference TRBV5-4 and TRBJ2-5, is ETGVTQSPTHLIKTRGQQVTLRCSSQSGHNTVSWYQQALGQGPQFIFQYYREEENGRGNFPPRFSGLQFPNYSSELNVNALELDDSALYLCASSSEALAGEKETQYFGPGTRLLVL.

This chain links TRBV30 with TRBJ1-3; 7 bases align to TRBD1. This CDR3 contains 13 residues. Germline assignment: CDR1 GTSNPN and CDR2 SVGIG (reference sequence). Trimming cost V 7 bases and J 0 bases; bases outside gene matches: 3. This CDR3 is CASDRSSGNTIYF. The CDR3 nucleotides read TGTGCCTCGGACAGGAGCTCTGGAAACACCATATATTTT. Combining the CDR3 with reference TRBV30 and TRBJ1-3 gives the whole variable domain SQTIHQWPATLVQPVGSPLSLECTVEGTSNPNLYWYRQAAGRGLQLLFYSVGIGQISSEVPQNLSASRPQDRQFILSSKKLLLSDSGFYLCASDRSSGNTIYFGEGSWLTVV.

With respect to this clone: Germline and junction disagree at one end, which may indicate a read error. This chain uses TRBV7-2 with TRBJ2-7; D may be TRBD2 (5 bases). Germline V gene sequence: CDR1 SGHTA, CDR2 FQGNSA. The CDR3 is made up of 15 amino acids. The CDR3 reads CASSLASLSSYEQYF. As DNA, the CDR3 is TGTGCCAGCAGTTTAGCGTCTCTTAGCTCCTACGAGCAGTACTTC.

The table lists this clone with a count of one. V is TRBV6-1 and J is TRBJ2-4; TRBD2 matches 7 bases. The germline gives CDR1 MNHNS, CDR2 SASEGT. CDR3 length: 19 residues. The V and J ends lost 2 bases and 4 bases, in that order; junction bases with no gene match: 17. The CDR3: CASSETPLELTSWKNIQYF. CDR3 nucleotide sequence: TGTGCCAGCAGTGAAACTCCCCTAGAGTTGACTAGCTGGAAAAACATTCAGTACTTC.

The V gene is TRBV6-5, the J gene TRBJ2-1, with D perhaps matching TRBD2 (6 bases). The CDR3 length is 14 residues. Per germline, CDR1 MNHEY and CDR2 SVGAGI. The V and J ends lost 0 bases and 5 bases respectively, with 8 bases between them. The CDR3 region has the DNA TGTGCCAGCAGTTACTCTGGGGGGAACAATGAGCAGTTCTTC. This encodes CASSYSGGNNEQFF.

This clone was seen more than once but under ten times. This chain connects TRBV6-6 to TRBJ1-1, with D tentatively TRBD1 (5 bases). Per the germline V gene, CDR1 is MNHNY and CDR2 is SVGAGI (reference sequence). V lost 2 bases, J lost 5 bases, and 18 bases lay in between. The CDR3 consists of 16 residues. The CDR3 DNA reads TGTGCCAGCAGTTACGGGGAGGGAGGGGCAAGGACTGAAGCTTTCTTT. Amino acids: CASSYGEGGARTEAFF.

This rearrangement joins TRBV5-5 to TRBJ1-5; D may be TRBD1 (5 bases). Trimming left V 4 bases short and J 6 bases short, with 14 bases between. CDR3 length: 14 amino acids. The germline CDR1 and CDR2 sequences are SGHKS and YYEKEE (reference sequence). The CDR3 spells CASSQTVGLQPQHF. The CDR3 DNA reads TGTGCCAGCAGCCAGACAGTGGGCCTTCAGCCCCAGCATTTT.

This chain links TRBV5-1 with TRBJ2-6; a possible D gene is TRBD2 (5 bases). With 0 bases removed from V and 0 bases from J, the gap between germline ends came to 7 bases. The CDR3 runs 16 residues. The germline V gene has CDR1 SGHRS and CDR2 YFSETQ. The CDR3 DNA follows: TGCGCCAGCAGCTTGGTTGGGAGCTCTGGGGCCAACGTCCTGACTTTC. As protein: CASSLVGSSGANVLTF.

This clone has a single count. The V call is TRBV5-1, the J call TRBJ1-5, with D tentatively TRBD1 (6 bases). Germline V CDR1 and CDR2: SGHRS, YFSETQ. The V end was cut by 4 bases, the J end by 2 bases, with 10 bases between. The CDR3 is made up of 14 amino acids. DNA for the CDR3: TGCGCCAGCAGCATGGGGGGCGGCAATCAGCCCCAGCATTTT. The encoded protein is CASSMGGGNQPQHF. Together with reference TRBV5-1 and TRBJ1-5, the CDR3 gives the full variable domain: KAGVTQTPRYLIKTRGQQVTLSCSPISGHRSVSWYQQTPGQGLQFLFEYFSETQRNKGNFPGRFSGRQFSNSRSEMNVSTLELGDSALYLCASSMGGGNQPQHFGDGTRLSIL.

The chain recombines TRBV29-1 with TRBJ1-1, with D perhaps matching TRBD1 (5 bases). This CDR3 has 14 residues. The V and J ends lost 7 bases and 2 bases respectively, with 17 bases between them. CDR1 SQVTM and CDR2 ANQGSEA come from the germline V gene. The chain's CDR3 is CSGKRTSTNTEAFF. The CDR3 DNA follows: TGCAGCGGGAAGAGGACATCCACAAACACTGAAGCTTTCTTT.

The CDR3 DNA sequence: TGTGCCAGTAGTATAGTCCTAAAAACTGAAGCTTTCTTT. Translating it yields CASSIVLKTEAFF. The chain employs TRBV19 and TRBJ1-1; D is undetermined. The CDR3 covers 13 residues. The V end was cut by 1 base, the J end by 5 bases, with 8 bases between. Germline V lookup: CDR1 LNHDA, CDR2 SQIVND (reference sequence).

This chain uses TRBV28 with TRBJ2-1; the match to TRBD2 covers 8 bases. Per germline, CDR1 MDHEN and CDR2 SYDVKM. Trimming took 4 bases from V and 6 from J; bases not matched to a gene: 8. The CDR3 consists of 15 residues. The CDR3 spells CASSYTSGLSNEQFF. The CDR3 nucleotides read TGTGCCAGCAGTTACACTAGCGGCTTATCCAATGAGCAGTTCTTC.

This chain uses TRBV28 with TRBJ1-5; D not certain. Germline values: CDR1 MDHEN, CDR2 SYDVKM. V was shortened by 5 bases and J by 2 bases, with 7 bases between the two germline ends. CDR3 length: 13 amino acids. The CDR3: CASSLVGNQPQHF. CDR3 sequence (DNA): TGTGCCAGCAGTCTAGTGGGCAATCAGCCCCAGCATTTT.

In its sample, this clone was seen once. The J gene is TRBJ2-1, the V gene TRBV5-1, with TRBD2 identical over 9 bases. Germline CDR1 is SGHRS and CDR2 is YFSETQ. CDR3 length: 15 amino acids. The V segment lost 3 bases and the J segment 4 bases; nucleotides outside the gene matches: 5. The CDR3, as DNA: TGCGCCAGCAGCTCAGGACTAGCGCCGTACAATGAGCAGTTCTTC. Translated, it gives CASSSGLAPYNEQFF.

This clone showed up just a few times. This chain links TRBV19 with TRBJ2-1, with a weak D call TRBD1 (5 bases). The germline V gene has CDR1 LNHDA and CDR2 SQIVND (reference sequence). Trimming removed 1 base from V and 3 bases from J, with 16 bases in between. This CDR3 comprises 17 residues. CDR3 sequence (DNA): TGTGCCAGTAGTATAGGGTCGGAGACAGCGTACTACAATGAGCAGTTCTTC. Residues: CASSIGSETAYYNEQFF.